The TCR beta chain under discussion was sequenced for a study of identical twins. Study findings and constraints: Analyses of zero insertions could, in part, be confounded by invariant MAIT and iNKT cells. Beta out-of-frame sequences displayed a weaker excess of sharing between twins.

This clonotype was counted only a few times. Its antigen is currently unknown. Via MiXCR, TCRdb re-called the 5' RACE reads, giving one row per CDR3 protein. The sample holds 500,000 to 650,000 distinct CDR3 sequences, 20% to 25% seen once. CDR1 is SGHRS, CDR2 YFSETQ, per germline. V shed 3 bases and J 5 bases; nucleotides not matched to a gene: 15. This CDR3 spans 19 amino acids. The sample was also linked to a second study, of yellow fever vaccine responses in identical twins. From that second work: The authors reported partly convergent, partly personalized vaccine responses in identical twins.

This TCR was sampled from a woman under 30 in good health. The J gene is TRBJ2-2, the V gene TRBV5-1; 11 positions match TRBD2. The sequencing sample was made of CD4+ T cells sorted from blood. CDR3 amino acids: CASSSSGFGSSGRTGELFF. CDR3 sequence (DNA): TGCGCCAGCAGCTCTTCGGGGTTTGGATCTAGCGGGAGGACCGGGGAGCTGTTTTTT.